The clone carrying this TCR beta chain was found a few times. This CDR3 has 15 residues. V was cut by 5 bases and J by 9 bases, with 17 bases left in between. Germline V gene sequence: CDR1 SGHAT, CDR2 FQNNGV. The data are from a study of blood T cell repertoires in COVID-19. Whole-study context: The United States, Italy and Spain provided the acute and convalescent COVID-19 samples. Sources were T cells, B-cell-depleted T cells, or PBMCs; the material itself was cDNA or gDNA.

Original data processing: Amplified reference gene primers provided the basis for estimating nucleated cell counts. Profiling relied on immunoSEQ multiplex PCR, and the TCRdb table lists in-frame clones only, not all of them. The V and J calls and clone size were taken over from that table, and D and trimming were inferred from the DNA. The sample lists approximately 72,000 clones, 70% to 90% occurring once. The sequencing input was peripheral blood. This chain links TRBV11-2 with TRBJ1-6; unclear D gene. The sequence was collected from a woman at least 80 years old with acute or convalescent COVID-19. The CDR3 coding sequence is TGTGCCAGCAGCCCCGCAGCCCCTAGCAGTTCACCCCTCCACTTT. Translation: CASSPAAPSSSPLHF.